The source of this TCR beta chain is a study of T cells in Graves' hyperthyroidism and ophthalmopathy. There are a few counts of this clonotype. Researchers took RNA transcripts and amplified the TCR beta CDR3 regions from them. A set of HTBI primers served as the primers for a first-round RT-PCR of the TCR CDR3. In TCRdb, the multiplex PCR reads were re-called with MiXCR into one record per CDR3 protein. The repertoire consists of about 620,000 distinct CDR3 sequences, with roughly 15% occurring once and the leading ten covering 3.5% to 4%. The CDR3 is made up of 14 amino acids. V gave up 2 bases and J gave up 4 bases, with 12 bases separating them. Germline V gives CDR1 MNHEY, CDR2 SMNVEV (reference sequence).

The origin of this receptor is a woman under 40 with Graves' hyperthyroidism. Sequenced sample: blood. The chain is built from TRBV27 and TRBJ2-7, with D perhaps matching TRBD1 (6 bases). The DNA for the CDR3 is TGTGCCAGCAGTTTACAGGGTAGGGGGTACGAGCAGTACTTC. Translated, it gives CASSLQGRGYEQYF.